Following are 7 T cell receptor beta chains from one sample sequenced in a study of blood T cell repertoires in COVID-19. The repertoire was sequenced with immunoSEQ multiplex PCR; TCRdb's copy has only in-frame clones and lacks some. This sample has around 390,000 clones; around nine tenths occur once, and the top ten carry around 10%. The source material was PBMCs or T cells enriched from blood (not recorded which). Every receptor here comes from a woman between 45 and 60 years old who had recovered from COVID-19.

With respect to this clone: In the same sample, other DNA sequences code for this CDR3. The V and J genes are TRBV9 and TRBJ2-3, with D possibly being TRBD1 (6 bases). Trimming removed 0 bases at V and 0 bases at J, with 8 bases between. Germline values: CDR1 SGDLS, CDR2 YYNGEE. The CDR3 loop spans 15 amino acids. The CDR3 bases are TGTGCCAGCAGCGTAGGAGGGGGTAGCACAGATACGCAGTATTTT. Its protein is CASSVGGGSTDTQYF.

The gene calls are TRBV27 and TRBJ1-2, with 9 bases aligning to TRBD1. Germline CDR1 MNHEY, CDR2 SMNVEV (reference sequence). The CDR3 extends over 13 amino acids. The ends lost 8 bases at V and 2 bases at J; junction bases unmatched: 3. CDR3 in amino acids: CASRDRVNYGYTF. The CDR3 nucleotides read TGTGCCAGCCGGGACAGGGTAAACTATGGCTACACCTTC.

V and J are TRBV6-1 and TRBJ1-1; tentative D call: TRBD1 (6 bases). Germline CDR1 reads MNHNS; CDR2 reads SASEGT. Trimming took off 3 bases at V and 5 bases at J, with 16 bases between the two ends. This CDR3 comprises 15 residues. CDR3: CASSDRPGDITEAFF. CDR3 bases: TGTGCCAGCAGTGATCGTCCAGGGGATATTACTGAAGCTTTCTTT.

The chain links TRBV2 to TRBJ2-3; TRBD1 aligns across 7 bases. The V segment lost 5 bases and the J segment 4 bases; nucleotides outside the gene matches: 6. Per the germline V gene, CDR1 is SNHLY and CDR2 is FYNNEI. The CDR3 totals 14 residues. CDR3: CASSRQGLADTQYF. The CDR3 DNA follows: TGTGCCAGCAGTCGACAGGGATTAGCAGATACGCAGTATTTT.

This chain uses TRBV24-1 with TRBJ2-2; 14 bases fit TRBD2. Per the germline V gene, CDR1 is KGHDR and CDR2 is SFDVKD. This CDR3 is built from 17 residues. The V gene end was trimmed by 9 bases and the J gene end by 3 bases; junction bases not matched to a gene: 8. The CDR3 reads CATQGTSGGFHTGELFF. The CDR3 coding sequence is TGTGCCACCCAAGGGACTAGCGGGGGATTTCACACCGGGGAGCTGTTTTTT.

V usage is TRBV7-9 and J usage is TRBJ2-2; a possible D gene is TRBD2 (5 bases). V dropped 5 bases and J dropped 3 bases, with 16 bases sitting between them. The length of the CDR3 is 16 residues. Germline CDR1 reads SEHNR; CDR2 reads FQNEAQ (reference sequence). CDR3 amino acids: CASSNQDGVDTGELFF. CDR3 in DNA: TGTGCCAGCAGCAACCAGGACGGGGTAGACACCGGGGAGCTGTTTTTT.

The rearrangement links TRBV28 to TRBJ2-5; no definite D call. Looked up from germline, CDR1 is MDHEN and CDR2 is SYDVKM. The length of the CDR3 is 14 residues. Deletions cut 4 bases from V and 5 bases from J, with 14 bases between. CDR3 nucleotides: TGTGCCAGCAGTTATCCCGCAGGTCGGGAGACCCAGTACTTC. Translated, it gives CASSYPAGRETQYF.